The present T cell receptor (beta chain) was sequenced within a study of shared clonotypes between healthy human individuals. This clone has a handful of counts. The sample holds other DNA sequences that translate to the same CDR3. Methods used by the authors: With immunoSEQ giving junction-only sequences and no quality scores, filtering differed. Profiled with immunoSEQ multiplex PCR; TCRdb holds only in-frame clones, not every one. V and J calls and clone size are those listed in that table; D and trimming were worked out from the DNA. The sample lists under 2,500,000 clones; nearly 97% were seen once. V was clipped by 3 bases and J by 10 bases, with 7 bases between them. This CDR3 contains 12 residues. CDR1 SEHNR and CDR2 FQNEAQ come from the germline V gene (reference sequence). Free of recent acute infections or vaccinations, the donors were healthy HIV-negative adults.

The sequenced material came from naive CD4+ T cells sorted from blood. Subset specified: CD45RA+ positively selected. The chain combines TRBV7-9 with TRBJ1-6; no definite D call. The clonotype originates from a man between 18 and 35 years old in good health. CDR3 DNA sequence: TGTGCCAGCAGCTTCAGCGGGTCACCCCTCCACTTT. This codes for CASSFSGSPLHF.